The source of this TCR beta chain is a study of cytomegalovirus exposure and HLA in healthy donors. Study as a whole: A prior analysis found about 120 million unique TCR beta sequences from 170 million or so T cells.

Healthy bone marrow donors made up the donors. The germline V and J ends were trimmed by 2 bases and 5 bases, with 8 bases remaining between them. Germline V gives CDR1 SGHTA, CDR2 FQGNSA. The CDR3 runs to 13 residues. The study, taken as a whole, reports: In an earlier analysis, most TCR beta V segments were productive about 90% or about 30% of the time. Cytomegalovirus-associated TCR beta chains were listed, numbering 164.

This PCR relied on a set of 60 Vbeta primers and 13 Jbeta primers. Profiled with immunoSEQ multiplex PCR; TCRdb holds only in-frame clones, not every one. The repertoire consists of more than 85,000 clones, with roughly 76% occurring once and the leading ten covering more than 6%. A note on this clone: The target antigen is unknown.

This clonotype was obtained from a woman between 50 and 59 years old in good health and CMV-seropositive. Sequenced material: PBMCs. The chain combines TRBV7-2 with TRBJ2-3; D gene ambiguous. This CDR3 reads CASSLSLRDTQYF. The DNA for the CDR3 is TGTGCCAGCAGCTTAAGTTTGAGAGATACGCAGTATTTT.